This TCR beta chain is from a study of beta chain features in type 1 diabetes. TCRB transcripts that were expressed got sequenced, as all of the isolated RNA had been reverse transcribed. Sequencing used immunoSEQ multiplex PCR; TCRdb keeps in-frame clones, though not all of them. This table holds about 340,000 clones, about 14% found once. Sorting based on CD45RO/CCR7/CD25/CD127/CD95/CD27 separated CD4+ naive, central memory, regulatory and stem cell-like memory cells. From germline, CDR1 is SGHNT and CDR2 YYREEE (reference sequence). Trimming took off 4 bases at V and 0 bases at J, with 18 bases between the two ends. CDR3 length: 17 amino acids. This clone has only a few counts. As yet, its antigen is unknown. Study-level results: TCRB CDR3 length was moderately but significantly reduced in all four CD4+ subsets of Type 1 diabetes patients. A possible short-template PCR bias applies equally to patients and controls.

The clonotype was recovered from a woman aged 18-29 years with type 1 diabetes. This chain joins TRBV5-4 and TRBJ2-3; possible D gene TRBD2, 5 bases. Source material: naive CD4+ T cells from blood. CDR3 amino acids: CASSAGGPATSTDTQYF. CDR3 in DNA: TGTGCCAGCAGCGCGGGTGGTCCTGCTACTAGCACAGATACGCAGTATTTT.